Sequencing of this T cell receptor (beta chain) was carried out in a study of blood T cells in healthy people across ages. Peripheral blood from each donor was collected in a volume of about 10 milliliters. Each sample had at least 7 million PBMCs isolated. The germline gives CDR1 MGHRA, CDR2 YSYEKL. This CDR3 region has 16 residues. Trimming removed 3 bases from V and 7 bases from J, with 22 bases in between. General study points: Long-lived donors had more naive CD4+ cells and higher diversity than aged donors.

Then a second PCR, running roughly 7 to 11 cycles, was carried out with a sample-barcoded 5' primer and a J-beta primer mix. TCRdb passed the 5' RACE reads through MiXCR, listing each CDR3 protein once. The table includes fewer than 900,000 distinct CDR3 sequences, around 46% detected once. This clonotype was observed a few times. The antigen is not known. Input material: blood. The sequence derives from an older woman in good health. J is TRBJ2-7 and V is TRBV4-1; D may match TRBD1 or TRBD2 (5 bases each). CDR3 DNA: TGCGCCAGCAGCCAGGACCCCCAGGGTCTAGAGGGTGAGCAGTACTTC. It translates to CASSQDPQGLEGEQYF.